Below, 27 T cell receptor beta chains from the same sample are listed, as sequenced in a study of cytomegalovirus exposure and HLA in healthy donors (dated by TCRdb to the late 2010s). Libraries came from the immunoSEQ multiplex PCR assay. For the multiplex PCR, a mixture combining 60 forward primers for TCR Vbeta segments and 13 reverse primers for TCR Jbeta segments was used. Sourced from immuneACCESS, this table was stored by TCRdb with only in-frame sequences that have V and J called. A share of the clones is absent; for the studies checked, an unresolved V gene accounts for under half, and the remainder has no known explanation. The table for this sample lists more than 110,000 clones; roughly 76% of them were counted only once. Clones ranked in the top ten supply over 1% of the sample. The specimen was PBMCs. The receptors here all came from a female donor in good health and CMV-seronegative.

The CDR3 region is CASSKSGGGTYEQYF. CDR3 DNA sequence: TGTGCCAGCAGCAAAAGCGGGGGGGGGACCTACGAGCAGTACTTC. The rearrangement links TRBV7-6 to TRBJ2-7; the match to TRBD2 covers 10 bases. V shed 5 bases and J 2 bases; nucleotides not matched to a gene: 6. Germline lookup yields CDR1 SGHVS and CDR2 FNYEAQ. This CDR3 has 15 amino acids.

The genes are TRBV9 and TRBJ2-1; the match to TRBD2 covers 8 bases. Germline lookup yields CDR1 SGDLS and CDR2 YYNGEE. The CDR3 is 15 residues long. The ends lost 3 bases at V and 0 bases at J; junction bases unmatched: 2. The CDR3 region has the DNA TGTGCCAGCAGCGAAAGCGGGAGCTCCTACAATGAGCAGTTCTTC. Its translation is CASSESGSSYNEQFF.

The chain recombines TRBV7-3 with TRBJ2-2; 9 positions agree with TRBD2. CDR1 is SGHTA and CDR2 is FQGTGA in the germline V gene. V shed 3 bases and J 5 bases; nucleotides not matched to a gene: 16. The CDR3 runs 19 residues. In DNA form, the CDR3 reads TGTGCCAGCAGCTTGAGACTAGCGGATTATCCTTACTCAACCGGGGAGCTGTTTTTT. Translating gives CASSLRLADYPYSTGELFF.

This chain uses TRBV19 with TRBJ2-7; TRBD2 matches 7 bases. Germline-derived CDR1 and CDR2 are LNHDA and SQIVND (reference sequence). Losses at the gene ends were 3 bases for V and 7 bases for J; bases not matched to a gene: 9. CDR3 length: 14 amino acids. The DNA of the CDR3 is TGTGCCAGTAGTATCGATGCGGGAGAACGAGAGCAGTACTTC. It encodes CASSIDAGEREQYF.

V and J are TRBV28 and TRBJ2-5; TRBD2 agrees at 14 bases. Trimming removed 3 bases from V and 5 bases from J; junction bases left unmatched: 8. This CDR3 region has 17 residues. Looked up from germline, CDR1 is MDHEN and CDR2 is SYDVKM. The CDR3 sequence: CASSFGRGLAGVETQYF. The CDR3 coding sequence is TGTGCCAGCAGTTTTGGGAGGGGACTAGCGGGAGTGGAGACCCAGTACTTC.

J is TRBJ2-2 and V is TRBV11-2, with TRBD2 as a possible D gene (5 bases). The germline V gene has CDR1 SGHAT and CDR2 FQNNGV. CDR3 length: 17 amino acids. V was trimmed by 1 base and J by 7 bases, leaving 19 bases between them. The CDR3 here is CASSLVWTTEGNGELFF. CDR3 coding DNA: TGTGCCAGCAGCTTAGTTTGGACCACCGAGGGAAACGGGGAGCTGTTTTTT.

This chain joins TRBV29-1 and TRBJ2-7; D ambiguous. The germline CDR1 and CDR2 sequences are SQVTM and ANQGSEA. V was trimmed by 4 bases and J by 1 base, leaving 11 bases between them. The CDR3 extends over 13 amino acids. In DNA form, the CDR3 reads TGCAGCGTTGTCGATGCGGTATCCTACGAGCAGTACTTC. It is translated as CSVVDAVSYEQYF.

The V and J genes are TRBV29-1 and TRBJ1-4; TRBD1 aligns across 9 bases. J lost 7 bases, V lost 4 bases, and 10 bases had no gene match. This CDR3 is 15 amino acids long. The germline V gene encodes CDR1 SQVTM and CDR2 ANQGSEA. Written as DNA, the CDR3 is TGCAGCGTTGGCGAAGCCGGGACAGGGAGTGAAAAACTGTTTTTT. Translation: CSVGEAGTGSEKLFF.

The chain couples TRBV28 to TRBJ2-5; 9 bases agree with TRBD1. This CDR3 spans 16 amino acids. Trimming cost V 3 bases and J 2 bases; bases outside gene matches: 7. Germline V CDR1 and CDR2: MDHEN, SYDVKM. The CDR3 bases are TGTGCCAGCAGTTTGGCGCCGGGACAGGGACAAGAGACCCAGTACTTC. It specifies CASSLAPGQGQETQYF. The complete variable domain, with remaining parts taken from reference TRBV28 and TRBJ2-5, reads DVKVTQSSRYLVKRTGEKVFLECVQDMDHENMFWYRQDPGLGLRLIYFSYDVKMKEKGDIPEGYSVSREKKERFSLILESASTNQTSMYLCASSLAPGQGQETQYFGPGTRLLVL.

This chain's CDR3 is CASSLFNTENEQFF. The CDR3 DNA is TGTGCCAGCAGCTTATTCAATACCGAGAATGAGCAGTTCTTC. The chain recombines TRBV7-9 with TRBJ2-1, with D hard to call. Germline V CDR1 and CDR2: SEHNR, FQNEAQ (reference sequence). The CDR3 is 14 amino acids. V was cut by 2 bases and J by 7 bases, with 12 bases left in between.

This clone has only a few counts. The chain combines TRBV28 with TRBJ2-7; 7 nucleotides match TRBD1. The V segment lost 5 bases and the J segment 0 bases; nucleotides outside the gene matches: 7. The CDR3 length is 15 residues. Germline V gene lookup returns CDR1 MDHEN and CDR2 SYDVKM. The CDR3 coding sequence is TGTGCCAGCAGTCCCCCCCGGGACAGCTCCTACGAGCAGTACTTC. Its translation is CASSPPRDSSYEQYF. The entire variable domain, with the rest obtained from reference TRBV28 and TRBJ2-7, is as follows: DVKVTQSSRYLVKRTGEKVFLECVQDMDHENMFWYRQDPGLGLRLIYFSYDVKMKEKGDIPEGYSVSREKKERFSLILESASTNQTSMYLCASSPPRDSSYEQYFGPGTRLTVT.

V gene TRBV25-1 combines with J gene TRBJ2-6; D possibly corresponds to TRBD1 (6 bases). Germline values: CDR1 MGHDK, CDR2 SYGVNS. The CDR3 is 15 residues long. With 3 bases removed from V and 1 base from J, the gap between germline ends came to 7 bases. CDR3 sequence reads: CASSDTGSGANVLTF. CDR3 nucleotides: TGTGCCAGCAGTGATACAGGGTCTGGGGCCAACGTCCTGACTTTC.

For the CDR3, the DNA is TGTGCCAGCAGTGGAGCGGGAACCCCTGGCTACACCTTC. This translates into CASSGAGTPGYTF. The chain joins TRBV25-1 to TRBJ1-2; D gene ambiguous. CDR1 is MGHDK, CDR2 SYGVNS, per germline. Trimming removed 4 bases at V and 7 bases at J, with 13 bases between. This CDR3 region has 13 residues.

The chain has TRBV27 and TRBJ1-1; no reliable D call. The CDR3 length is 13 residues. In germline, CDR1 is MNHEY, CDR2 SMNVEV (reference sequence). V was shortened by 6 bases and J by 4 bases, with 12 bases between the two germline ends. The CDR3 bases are TGTGCCAGCAGCTACGGGGAGGGCACTGAAGCTTTCTTT. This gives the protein CASSYGEGTEAFF.

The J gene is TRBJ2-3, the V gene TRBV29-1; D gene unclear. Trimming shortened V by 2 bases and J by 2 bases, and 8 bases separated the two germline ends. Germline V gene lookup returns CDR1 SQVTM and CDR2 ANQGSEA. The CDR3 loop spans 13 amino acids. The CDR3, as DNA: TGCAGCGTTGAACCCAGAAACACAGATACGCAGTATTTT. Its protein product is CSVEPRNTDTQYF.

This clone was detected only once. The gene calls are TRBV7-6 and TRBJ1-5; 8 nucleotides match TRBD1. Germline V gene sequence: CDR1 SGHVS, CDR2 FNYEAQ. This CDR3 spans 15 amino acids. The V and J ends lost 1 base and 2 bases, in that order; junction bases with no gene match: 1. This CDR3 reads CASSLEQGGNQPQHF. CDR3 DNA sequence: TGTGCCAGCAGCTTAGAACAGGGGGGCAATCAGCCCCAGCATTTT.

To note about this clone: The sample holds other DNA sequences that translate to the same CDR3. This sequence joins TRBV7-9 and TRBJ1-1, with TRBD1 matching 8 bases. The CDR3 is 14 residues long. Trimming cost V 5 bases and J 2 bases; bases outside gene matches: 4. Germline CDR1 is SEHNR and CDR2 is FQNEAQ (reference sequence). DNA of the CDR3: TGTGCCAGCAGCGTGCAGGGGGCCAACACTGAAGCTTTCTTT. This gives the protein CASSVQGANTEAFF.

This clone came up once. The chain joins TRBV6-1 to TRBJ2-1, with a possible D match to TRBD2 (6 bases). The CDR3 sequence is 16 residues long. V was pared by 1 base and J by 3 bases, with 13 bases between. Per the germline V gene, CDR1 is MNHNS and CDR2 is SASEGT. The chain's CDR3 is CASSEVGWGGYNEQFF. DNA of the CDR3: TGTGCCAGCAGTGAAGTGGGTTGGGGAGGCTACAATGAGCAGTTCTTC.

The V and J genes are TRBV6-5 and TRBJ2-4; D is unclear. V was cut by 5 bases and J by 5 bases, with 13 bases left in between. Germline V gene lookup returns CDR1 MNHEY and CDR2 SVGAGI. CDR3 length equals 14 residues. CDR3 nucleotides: TGTGCCAGCAGTCCGCGTAATTCCGAAAACATTCAGTACTTC. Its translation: CASSPRNSENIQYF.

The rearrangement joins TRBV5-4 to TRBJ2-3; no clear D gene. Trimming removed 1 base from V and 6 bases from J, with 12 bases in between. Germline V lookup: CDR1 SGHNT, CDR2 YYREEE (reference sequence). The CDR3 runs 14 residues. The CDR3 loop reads CASSLIIKRDTQYF. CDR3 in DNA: TGTGCCAGCAGCTTGATAATCAAACGGGATACGCAGTATTTT.

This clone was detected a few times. The CDR3 bases are TGTGCCAGCAGCTTAGGCCAGCCAGGCCCCTGGGAGACCCAGTACTTC. Translating it yields CASSLGQPGPWETQYF. The chain recombines TRBV11-1 with TRBJ2-5; D is unresolved. V lost 1 base and J 5 bases, leaving 17 bases between the germline ends. CDR1 and CDR2 from the germline V gene are SGHAT and FQDESV (reference sequence). This CDR3 spans 16 amino acids.

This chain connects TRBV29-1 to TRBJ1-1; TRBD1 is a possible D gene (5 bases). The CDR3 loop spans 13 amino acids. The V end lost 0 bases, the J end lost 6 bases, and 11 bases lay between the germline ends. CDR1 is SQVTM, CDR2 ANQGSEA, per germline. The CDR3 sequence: CSVEDSGDPEAFF. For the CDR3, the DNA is TGCAGCGTTGAAGACTCGGGGGACCCTGAAGCTTTCTTT.

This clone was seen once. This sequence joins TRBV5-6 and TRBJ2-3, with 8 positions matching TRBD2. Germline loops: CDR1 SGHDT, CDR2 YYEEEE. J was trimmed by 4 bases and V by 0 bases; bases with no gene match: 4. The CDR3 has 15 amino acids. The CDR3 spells CASSLGAGVPDTQYF. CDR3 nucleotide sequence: TGTGCCAGCAGCTTGGGAGCGGGAGTACCAGATACGCAGTATTTT.

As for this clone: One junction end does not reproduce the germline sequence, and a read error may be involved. The CDR3 nucleotides are TGTGCCAGCAGCCTAACCGGACAGACCTACGGGCAGTACTTC. Its protein is CASSLTGQTYGQYF. The rearrangement joins TRBV6-5 to TRBJ2-7; tentatively, D is TRBD1 (6 bases). Germline V gives CDR1 MNHEY, CDR2 SVGAGI. The CDR3 runs 14 residues.

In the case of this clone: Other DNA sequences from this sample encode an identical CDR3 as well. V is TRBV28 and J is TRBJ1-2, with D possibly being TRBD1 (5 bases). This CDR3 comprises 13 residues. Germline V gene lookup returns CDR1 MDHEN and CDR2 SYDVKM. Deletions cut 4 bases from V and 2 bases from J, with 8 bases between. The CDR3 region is CASSSGGNYGYTF. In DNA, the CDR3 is TGTGCCAGCAGTTCCGGGGGAAACTATGGCTACACCTTC.

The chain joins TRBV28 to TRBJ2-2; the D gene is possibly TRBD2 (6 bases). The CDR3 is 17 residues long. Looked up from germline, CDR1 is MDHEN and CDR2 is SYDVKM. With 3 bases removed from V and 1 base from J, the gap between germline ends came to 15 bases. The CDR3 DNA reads TGTGCCAGCAGTTTCAGTGGCCTAGCGAGGAACACCGGGGAGCTGTTTTTT. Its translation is CASSFSGLARNTGELFF. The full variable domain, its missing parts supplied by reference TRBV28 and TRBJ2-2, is DVKVTQSSRYLVKRTGEKVFLECVQDMDHENMFWYRQDPGLGLRLIYFSYDVKMKEKGDIPEGYSVSREKKERFSLILESASTNQTSMYLCASSFSGLARNTGELFFGEGSRLTVL.

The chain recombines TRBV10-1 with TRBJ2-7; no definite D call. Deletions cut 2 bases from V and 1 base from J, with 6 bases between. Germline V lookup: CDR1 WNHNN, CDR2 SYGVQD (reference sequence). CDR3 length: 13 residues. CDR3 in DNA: TGCGCCAGCAGTGAGGGCAGTTCCTACGAGCAGTACTTC. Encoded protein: CASSEGSSYEQYF.